The rows below give T cell receptor beta chains drawn from one sample of a study of T cells in Graves' hyperthyroidism and ophthalmopathy. TCRdb fed the multiplex PCR reads into MiXCR, producing one record per CDR3 protein. The sample lists more than 300,000 distinct CDR3 sequences, 15% to 20% seen once, with 30% to 40% in the top ten. The sequenced sample consisted of blood. These receptors came from a woman aged 25-40 years with Graves' hyperthyroidism that later progressed to Graves' ophthalmopathy. CDR3s include the opening cysteine and the closing phenylalanine or tryptophan. The D gene is left open where the match is weak. Part of the rows lack a size; the others show once, few, many or a class for expanded clones.

d_call,j_call,v_call,clone_size,cdr3_nt,cdr3_aa
NA,TRBJ2-7,TRBV6-4,few,TGTGCCAGCAGTGACGCCTACCTTGGCGGGGAGCTCTACGAGCAGTACTTC,CASSDAYLGGELYEQYF
NA,TRBJ2-5,TRBV2,many,TGTGCCAGCACCGTTGGGGGGGAGACCCAGTACTTC,CASTVGGETQYF
NA,TRBJ1-5,TRBV5-6,NA,TGTGCCAGCAGCAAGGACGGTGTCGGCAATCAGCCCCAGCATTTT,CASSKDGVGNQPQHF
TRBD2,TRBJ2-7,TRBV7-9,many,TGTGCCAGCAGCCTTAATAGCGGGTACTCCTACGAGCAGTACTTC,CASSLNSGYSYEQYF
TRBD1,TRBJ2-1,TRBV2,once,TGTGCCAGCAGGACAGGGGGCGCGTTGGATGAGCAGTTCTTC,CASRTGGALDEQFF
NA,TRBJ2-1,TRBV18,few,TGTGCCAGCTCACTACCAGACGCCGGCCCGGGGATCCATGAGCAGTTCTTC,CASSLPDAGPGIHEQFF
NA,TRBJ2-7,TRBV30,NA,TGTGCCTGGAGTGTAAAGGGATTCGACGAGCAGTACTTC,CAWSVKGFDEQYF
TRBD2,TRBJ2-3,TRBV19,NA,TGTGCCACAGGACTAGCGGGCCCAGATACGCAGTATTTT,CATGLAGPDTQYF
NA,TRBJ1-4,TRBV6-6,NA,TGTGCCAGCAGTTACAGTGGCAGGGCGAATGAAAAACTGTTTTTT,CASSYSGRANEKLFF
NA,TRBJ1-2,TRBV18,NA,TGTGCCAGCTCTGATGGCTACACCTTC,CASSDGYTF
NA,TRBJ2-1,TRBV5-1,many,TGCGCCAGCAGCTTGGCTCCGCTGGGCTCCTACAATGAGCAGTTCTTC,CASSLAPLGSYNEQFF
NA,TRBJ2-1,TRBV28,many,TGTGCCAGCAGTTCGGTTAGCCTGATCTCCTACAATGAGCAGTTCTTC,CASSSVSLISYNEQFF
TRBD1,TRBJ2-1,TRBV18,few,TGTGCCAGCTCACCAAACTCCGGACAGGTCAACAGCCCGTTCTTC,CASSPNSGQVNSPFF
TRBD1,TRBJ1-3,TRBV4-1,NA,TGCGCCAGCAGCCAGGGGAGACAGGGGGCTACAGGAAACACCATATATTTT,CASSQGRQGATGNTIYF
NA,TRBJ2-7,TRBV20-1,many,TGCAGTGCTAGAGGGGGCTCTTATTCCCACGAGCAGTACTTC,CSARGGSYSHEQYF
TRBD1,TRBJ2-1,TRBV6-1,many,TGTGCCAGCAGGGACAGGGGACGTTCGGACAATGAGCAGTTCTTC,CASRDRGRSDNEQFF
NA,TRBJ1-1,TRBV4-1,NA,TGCGCCAGCAGCCAAGGTGCCAGGGTTAACGCTGAAGCTTTCTTT,CASSQGARVNAEAFF